These T cell receptor beta chains were read from a single sample in a study of OX40 agonist ivuxolimab in advanced cancers. Libraries were prepared by immunoSEQ multiplex PCR; TCRdb keeps only in-frame clonotypes and omits some of them. The repertoire holds 55,000 to 70,000 clones, around 83% seen once, with 1.4% in the top ten. The material was CD4+ or CD8+ T cells sorted from blood, obtained in a trial of the OX40 agonist ivuxolimab. The source of these receptors is an adult with an advanced solid tumor such as melanoma, head and neck, liver or kidney cancer. Both conserved end residues are part of each CDR3. The D gene is left open where the match is weak. The size of a clone is reported for some rows only, either as once, few or many, or as a class for expanded clones.

clone_size: NA; v_call: TRBV5-1; j_call: TRBJ2-5; d_call: NA; cdr3_aa: CASSAGGDQETQYF; cdr3_nt: TGCGCCAGCAGCGCCGGTGGGGACCAAGAGACCCAGTACTTC
clone_size: NA; v_call: TRBV7-9; j_call: TRBJ2-5; d_call: TRBD2; cdr3_aa: CASSSLSGGAKETQYF; cdr3_nt: TGTGCCAGCAGCTCCCTTAGCGGGGGGGCAAAAGAGACCCAGTACTTC
clone_size: NA; v_call: TRBV9; j_call: TRBJ2-2; d_call: NA; cdr3_aa: CASSVYVENTGELFF; cdr3_nt: TGTGCCAGCAGCGTATATGTGGAGAACACCGGGGAGCTGTTTTTT
clone_size: NA; v_call: TRBV29-1; j_call: TRBJ1-2; d_call: NA; cdr3_aa: CSTDTYGYTF; cdr3_nt: TGCAGCACAGACACCTATGGCTACACCTTC
clone_size: few; v_call: TRBV18; j_call: TRBJ1-6; d_call: NA; cdr3_aa: CASSPQTDYNSPLHF; cdr3_nt: TGTGCCAGCTCACCACAAACGGACTATAATTCACCCCTCCACTTT
clone_size: NA; v_call: TRBV7-8; j_call: TRBJ1-1; d_call: TRBD1; cdr3_aa: CASSLADRAGTEAFF; cdr3_nt: TGTGCCAGCAGCTTAGCGGACAGGGCGGGCACTGAAGCTTTCTTT
clone_size: once; v_call: TRBV25-1; j_call: TRBJ2-2; d_call: NA; cdr3_aa: CASSEYRGGELFF; cdr3_nt: TGTGCCAGCAGTGAATATAGGGGCGGGGAGCTGTTTTTT
clone_size: NA; v_call: TRBV9; j_call: TRBJ2-3; d_call: NA; cdr3_aa: CASSTLDVTSTDTQYF; cdr3_nt: TGTGCCAGCAGCACCCTGGACGTGACTAGCACAGATACGCAGTATTTT
clone_size: NA; v_call: TRBV11-2; j_call: TRBJ1-2; d_call: NA; cdr3_aa: CASSPEDRFNYGYTF; cdr3_nt: TGTGCCAGCAGCCCAGAGGACCGGTTTAACTATGGCTACACCTTC
clone_size: NA; v_call: TRBV28; j_call: TRBJ2-7; d_call: TRBD1; cdr3_aa: CASRPGQGINEQYF; cdr3_nt: TGTGCCAGCAGGCCCGGACAGGGGATAAACGAGCAGTACTTC
clone_size: few; v_call: TRBV7-6; j_call: TRBJ1-6; d_call: NA; cdr3_aa: CASSLGGSNSPLHF; cdr3_nt: TGTGCCAGCAGCTTAGGGGGTAGCAATTCACCCCTCCACTTT
clone_size: few; v_call: TRBV4-1; j_call: TRBJ1-2; d_call: TRBD1; cdr3_aa: CASSTQIGTGIYGYTF; cdr3_nt: TGCGCCAGCAGCACCCAAATCGGGACAGGGATCTATGGCTACACCTTC
clone_size: NA; v_call: TRBV30; j_call: TRBJ2-7; d_call: NA; cdr3_aa: CAWSSGLGSYEQYF; cdr3_nt: TGTGCCTGGAGCTCGGGCCTAGGCTCCTACGAGCAGTACTTC
clone_size: NA; v_call: TRBV7-2; j_call: TRBJ2-7; d_call: NA; cdr3_aa: CASSFVSREQYF; cdr3_nt: TGTGCCAGCAGCTTTGTTTCGAGGGAGCAGTACTTC
clone_size: NA; v_call: TRBV19; j_call: TRBJ1-5; d_call: NA; cdr3_aa: CASSSRGGLQPQHF; cdr3_nt: TGTGCCAGTAGTTCTCGAGGGGGGCTTCAGCCCCAGCATTTT
clone_size: few; v_call: TRBV2; j_call: TRBJ1-1; d_call: TRBD1; cdr3_aa: CASSEGRTGGGEAFF; cdr3_nt: TGTGCCAGCAGTGAAGGGAGGACAGGGGGCGGTGAAGCTTTCTTT